What follows are 24 T cell receptor beta chains derived from one specimen sequenced in a study of OX40 agonist ivuxolimab in advanced cancers. Clones were sequenced by immunoSEQ multiplex PCR, and TCRdb holds only the in-frame ones, with some missing. The data contain about 71,000 clones, about 81% of them singletons. Here the sequenced sample was CD4+ or CD8+ T cells sorted from blood, taken in a trial of the OX40 agonist ivuxolimab. Receptors were obtained from an adult with an advanced solid tumor such as melanoma, head and neck, liver or kidney cancer.

V is TRBV19 and J is TRBJ2-7, with 7 bases matching TRBD2. This CDR3 spans 16 amino acids. After removal of 5 bases from V and 0 bases from J, the junction contained 10 bases not matched to a gene. In germline, CDR1 is LNHDA, CDR2 SQIVND (reference sequence). CDR3 DNA sequence: TGTGCCAGTAGTCCCCAGGGCAGCGGGGCCTCCTACGAGCAGTACTTC. Translating gives CASSPQGSGASYEQYF.

This clone was seen more than once but under ten times. The gene calls are TRBV19 and TRBJ2-4; 7 nucleotides align to TRBD2. The J segment lost 0 bases and the V segment lost 3 bases, leaving 8 bases of the junction unmatched. Germline CDR1 LNHDA, CDR2 SQIVND (reference sequence). The CDR3 has 17 residues. The CDR3 region has the DNA TGTGCCAGTAGTATTATTCGGGGAGGGGTAGCCAAAAACATTCAGTACTTC. Encoded protein: CASSIIRGGVAKNIQYF.

This chain joins TRBV25-1 and TRBJ1-2; TRBD1 aligns across 10 bases. Germline V gene data show CDR1 as MGHDK and CDR2 as SYGVNS. Trimming at V came to 8 bases and at J to 0 bases, leaving 3 bases not matched to a gene. The CDR3 runs 14 residues. CDR3 residues: CASQGQGSNYGYTF. Written as DNA, the CDR3 is TGTGCCAGCCAGGGACAGGGGTCTAACTATGGCTACACCTTC.

This clone has more than one count but fewer than ten. This chain connects TRBV4-1 to TRBJ2-1, with D perhaps matching TRBD2 (6 bases). Between the trimmed V and J ends, which lost 4 bases and 2 bases, there was a span of 15 bases. Germline CDR1 is MGHRA and CDR2 is YSYEKL. The CDR3 spans 16 residues. CDR3 in DNA: TGCGCCAGCAGCCCCCTATGGGAGGACGCCTACAATGAGCAGTTCTTC. This codes for CASSPLWEDAYNEQFF.

This chain connects TRBV6-4 to TRBJ2-2; 7 bases align to TRBD1. CDR3 size: 16 residues. The junction had 8 bases not matched to a gene; V was cut back by 5 bases and J by 2 bases. CDR1 is MRHNA and CDR2 is SNTAGT in the germline V gene. As DNA, the CDR3 is TGTGCCAGCAGTTCTCGCCCAGGGGGAAACACCGGGGAGCTGTTTTTT. The encoded protein is CASSSRPGGNTGELFF.

DNA of the CDR3: TGTGCCAGCAGCTTACTTATCGGAGCTGAAGCTTTCTTT. Its translation: CASSLLIGAEAFF. This chain uses TRBV7-2 with TRBJ1-1; D uncertain. The CDR3 is 13 amino acids. With 2 bases removed from V and 6 bases from J, the gap between germline ends came to 10 bases. Germline CDR1 SGHTA, CDR2 FQGNSA.

The genes are TRBV7-2 and TRBJ2-3; D is possibly TRBD1 (6 bases). Trimming left V 0 bases short and J 1 base short, with 8 bases between. The germline V gene encodes CDR1 SGHTA and CDR2 FQGNSA. The CDR3 loop spans 15 amino acids. CDR3 residues: CASSLAAGGTDTQYF. The CDR3 bases are TGTGCCAGCAGCTTAGCGGCAGGGGGCACAGATACGCAGTATTTT.

J is TRBJ2-7 and V is TRBV7-6; 7 bases fit TRBD1. The CDR3 has 14 residues. Germline loops: CDR1 SGHVS, CDR2 FNYEAQ. J lost 3 bases, V lost 1 base, and 3 bases had no gene match. The CDR3 DNA reads TGTGCCAGCAGCTTAGGGACAGGCCTCTACGAGCAGTACTTC. Translated: CASSLGTGLYEQYF.

The chain is built from TRBV4-2 and TRBJ2-1; 7 nucleotides line up with TRBD1. Trimming took 0 bases from V and 6 from J; bases not matched to a gene: 8. CDR3 length equals 16 residues. Germline CDR1 is LGHNA and CDR2 is YNFKEQ. DNA of the CDR3: TGTGCCAGCAGCCAAGATATAACAGGGGACGGCAATGAGCAGTTCTTC. Amino acid sequence: CASSQDITGDGNEQFF.

This clone appeared a single time. The chain employs TRBV5-5 and TRBJ1-3; 7 bases align to TRBD1. With V trimmed by 4 bases and J by 4 bases, 14 bases remained unmatched. The CDR3 spans 17 residues. The germline gives CDR1 SGHKS, CDR2 YYEKEE (reference sequence). CDR3 protein: CASSQEVGGGRGNTIYF. The CDR3 coding sequence is TGTGCCAGCAGCCAAGAGGTGGGAGGGGGCAGAGGAAACACCATATATTTT.

The rearrangement joins TRBV7-2 to TRBJ2-7; D may be TRBD2 (6 bases). Trimming stripped 5 bases from V and 6 bases from J, with 14 bases between. This CDR3 is 13 amino acids long. CDR1 is SGHTA, CDR2 FQGNSA, per germline. CDR3 region: CASSRRVVSEQYF. CDR3 nucleotide sequence: TGTGCCAGCAGCCGGAGGGTGGTGTCCGAGCAGTACTTC.

The chain employs TRBV7-9 and TRBJ1-1; D may be TRBD1 (5 bases). V lost 0 bases, J lost 1 base, and 18 bases lay in between. This CDR3 spans 18 amino acids. CDR1 and CDR2 (germline): SEHNR, FQNEAQ (reference sequence). CDR3: CASSLALGRGLENTEAFF. The CDR3, as DNA: TGTGCCAGCAGCTTAGCGCTTGGGAGGGGATTGGAGAACACTGAAGCTTTCTTT.

V is TRBV19 and J is TRBJ2-1, with TRBD1 identical over 9 bases. V shed 4 bases and J 5 bases; nucleotides not matched to a gene: 15. Germline CDR1 reads LNHDA; CDR2 reads SQIVND (reference sequence). The CDR3 spans 18 residues. The CDR3 region has the DNA TGTGCCAGTAGTACTAACTACCGAGGACAGGGGATGGACAATGAGCAGTTCTTC. Its protein is CASSTNYRGQGMDNEQFF.

The V gene is TRBV5-1, the J gene TRBJ2-7; D is unresolved. The CDR3 loop spans 11 amino acids. The germline V gene encodes CDR1 SGHRS and CDR2 YFSETQ. V shed 0 bases and J shed 6 bases, with 4 bases lying between them. CDR3 sequence: CASSLGPEQYF. CDR3 in DNA: TGCGCCAGCAGCTTGGGGCCCGAGCAGTACTTC. Full variable domain (missing parts from reference TRBV5-1 and TRBJ2-7): KAGVTQTPRYLIKTRGQQVTLSCSPISGHRSVSWYQQTPGQGLQFLFEYFSETQRNKGNFPGRFSGRQFSNSRSEMNVSTLELGDSALYLCASSLGPEQYFGPGTRLTVT.

In DNA form, the CDR3 reads TGTGCCAGCAGCGCCCAAATGATCTTGACGGAAGCTTTCTTT. Protein: CASSAQMILTEAFF. The chain recombines TRBV21-1 with TRBJ1-1. TRBV21-1 is shown as a pseudogene. The CDR3 is made up of 14 amino acids.

As to this clone: The junction shows a germline mismatch at one end, possibly a read error. V and J are TRBV6-5 and TRBJ2-6; no definite D call. Germline assignment: CDR1 MNHEY and CDR2 SVGAGI. The CDR3 consists of 14 residues. This CDR3 is CASSYSPGSNVLTF. The CDR3 DNA reads as TGTGCCAGCAGTTACTCTCCTGGGTCCAACGTCCTGACTTTC.

The chain carries TRBV9 and TRBJ2-2; TRBD1 matches 8 bases. CDR1 is SGDLS and CDR2 is YYNGEE in the germline V gene. CDR3 size: 16 residues. Trimming removed 4 bases from V and 2 bases from J; junction bases left unmatched: 7. The CDR3 loop is CASSLMDRVNTGELFF. Here the CDR3 DNA reads TGTGCCAGCAGCCTTATGGACAGGGTTAACACCGGGGAGCTGTTTTTT.

This clone occurred once. The chain links TRBV5-8 to TRBJ1-1; D is possibly TRBD1 (5 bases). Germline V lookup: CDR1 SGHTS, CDR2 YDEGEE. The ends were cut back, 4 bases at V and 3 bases at J, with 25 bases in the middle. This CDR3 spans 18 amino acids. The DNA of the CDR3 is TGTGCCAGCAGCGATCTCCGCCAGGGCGGGTACGTATACACTGAAGCTTTCTTT. Translated, it gives CASSDLRQGGYVYTEAFF.

The chain uses TRBV5-6 and TRBJ1-2; D unresolved. V was trimmed by 0 bases and J by 8 bases, leaving 8 bases between them. CDR3 size: 12 residues. Per the germline V gene, CDR1 is SGHDT and CDR2 is YYEEEE. CDR3 loop: CASSLEADGYTF. The CDR3 DNA sequence: TGTGCCAGCAGCTTGGAGGCTGACGGCTACACCTTC. Together with reference TRBV5-6 and TRBJ1-2, the CDR3 gives the full variable domain: DAGVTQSPTHLIKTRGQQVTLRCSPKSGHDTVSWYQQALGQGPQFIFQYYEEEERQRGNFPDRFSGHQFPNYSSELNVNALLLGDSALYLCASSLEADGYTFGSGTRLTVV.

V gene TRBV27 combines with J gene TRBJ1-1; a possible D gene is TRBD1 (5 bases). The ends were cut back, 3 bases at V and 0 bases at J, with 14 bases in the middle. Per the germline V gene, CDR1 is MNHEY and CDR2 is SMNVEV (reference sequence). CDR3 length equals 16 residues. This CDR3 reads CASSFRGVHMNTEAFF. CDR3 DNA sequence: TGTGCCAGCAGTTTTCGGGGGGTTCACATGAACACTGAAGCTTTCTTT.

J is TRBJ1-1 and V is TRBV29-1; D is possibly TRBD1 (6 bases). Germline V gene sequence: CDR1 SQVTM, CDR2 ANQGSEA. Trimming took off 1 base at V and 1 base at J, with 13 bases between the two ends. The CDR3 is made up of 15 amino acids. This chain's CDR3 is CSVEGETGANTEAFF. In DNA form, the CDR3 reads TGCAGCGTTGAAGGGGAGACGGGGGCGAACACTGAAGCTTTCTTT.

V is TRBV5-4 and J is TRBJ2-2; TRBD2 matches at 9 bases. This CDR3 comprises 16 residues. From germline, CDR1 is SGHNT and CDR2 YYREEE (reference sequence). With V trimmed by 4 bases and J by 1 base, 5 bases remained unmatched. CDR3 in amino acids: CASSPELAGNTGELFF. Here the CDR3 DNA reads TGTGCCAGCAGCCCAGAACTAGCGGGGAACACCGGGGAGCTGTTTTTT.

The chain carries TRBV2 and TRBJ1-5, with D possibly TRBD1 on 5 matching bases. The CDR3 has 16 amino acids. Germline lookup yields CDR1 SNHLY and CDR2 FYNNEI. V lost 2 bases and J lost 1, with 12 bases in between. The CDR3 region has the DNA TGTGCCAGCAGTGAAAGGGCCAGGGAAAGCAATCAGCCCCAGCATTTT. Translating gives CASSERARESNQPQHF.

The chain employs TRBV6-1 and TRBJ2-4, with TRBD2 identical over 8 bases. The germline gives CDR1 MNHNS, CDR2 SASEGT. CDR3 length: 15 amino acids. After removal of 6 bases from V and 9 bases from J, the junction contained 13 bases not matched to a gene. The CDR3 bases are TGTGCCAGCAGCGGGACTAGTCGTGAAGGGAGCATTCAGTACTTC. Translating it yields CASSGTSREGSIQYF.